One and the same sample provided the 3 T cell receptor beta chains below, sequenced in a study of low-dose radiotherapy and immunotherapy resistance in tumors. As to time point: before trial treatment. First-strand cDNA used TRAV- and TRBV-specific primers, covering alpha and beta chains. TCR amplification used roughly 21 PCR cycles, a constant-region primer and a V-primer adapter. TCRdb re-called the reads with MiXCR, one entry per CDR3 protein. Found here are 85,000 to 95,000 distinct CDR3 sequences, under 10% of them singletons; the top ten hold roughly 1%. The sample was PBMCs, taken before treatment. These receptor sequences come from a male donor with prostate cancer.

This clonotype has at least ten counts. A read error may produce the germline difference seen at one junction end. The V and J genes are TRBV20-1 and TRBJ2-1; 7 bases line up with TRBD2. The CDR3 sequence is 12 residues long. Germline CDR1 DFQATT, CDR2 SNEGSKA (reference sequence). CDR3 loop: CSASSGRERTIF. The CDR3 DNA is TGCAGTGCTAGTTCTGGGCGGGAGAGGACCATCTTC.

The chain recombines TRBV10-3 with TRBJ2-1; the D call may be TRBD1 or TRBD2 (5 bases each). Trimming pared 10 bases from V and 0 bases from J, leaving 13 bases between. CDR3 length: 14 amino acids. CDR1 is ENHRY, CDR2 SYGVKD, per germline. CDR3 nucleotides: TGTGCCACGGACTCTGACAGCTCCTACAATGAGCAGTTCTTC. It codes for CATDSDSSYNEQFF.

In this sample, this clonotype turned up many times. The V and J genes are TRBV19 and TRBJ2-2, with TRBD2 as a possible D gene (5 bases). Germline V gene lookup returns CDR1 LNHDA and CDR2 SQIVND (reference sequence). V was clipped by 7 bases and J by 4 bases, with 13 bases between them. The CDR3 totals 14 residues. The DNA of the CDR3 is TGTGCCAGTATATTCGGCCGGGGCACCGGGGAGCTGTTTTTT. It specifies CASIFGRGTGELFF.